The 18 T cell receptor beta chains listed next were all sequenced from one sample in a study of blood T cell repertoires in COVID-19. Assay used: immunoSEQ multiplex PCR; TCRdb lists only in-frame clones, some missing. Among hundreds of thousands of clones, 85% to 90% were seen once, and the ten largest hold 1%. Sequenced material: PBMCs or T cells enriched from blood (not recorded which). Source of these receptors: a young man who had recovered from COVID-19.

The chain links TRBV18 to TRBJ2-1, with 8 nucleotides matching TRBD2. CDR3 length: 14 residues. CDR1 KGHSH and CDR2 LQKENI come from the germline V gene. Losses at the gene ends were 5 bases for V and 5 bases for J; bases not matched to a gene: 5. CDR3 nucleotides: TGTGCCAGCTCATTCGGGGGGGGCCACAATGAGCAGTTCTTC. It yields the protein CASSFGGGHNEQFF. Together with reference TRBV18 and TRBJ2-1, the CDR3 gives the full variable domain: NAGVMQNPRHLVRRRGQEARLRCSPMKGHSHVYWYRQLPEEGLKFMVYLQKENIIDESGMPKERFSAEFPKEGPSILRIQQVVRGDSAAYFCASSFGGGHNEQFFGPGTRLTVL.

This chain joins TRBV27 and TRBJ1-5; D gene unclear. V gave up 1 base and J gave up 5 bases, with 12 bases separating them. CDR1 is MNHEY, CDR2 SMNVEV, per germline (reference sequence). The CDR3 extends over 15 amino acids. DNA of the CDR3: TGTGCCAGCAGTTTATACAGCACACTCGATCAGCCCCAGCATTTT. Translating gives CASSLYSTLDQPQHF.

The V call is TRBV18, the J call TRBJ2-7, with 9 positions matching TRBD2. Trimming cost V 6 bases and J 2 bases; bases outside gene matches: 8. Germline CDR1 is KGHSH and CDR2 is LQKENI. The CDR3 contains 15 residues. The CDR3 nucleotides read TGTGCCAGCTCTCCTCCGGGACTAGCAACCTACGAGCAGTACTTC. Translating it yields CASSPPGLATYEQYF.

CDR3 coding DNA: TGCAGTGCTAGTCGGGACATAGGCAATCAGCCCCAGCATTTT. As protein: CSASRDIGNQPQHF. The rearrangement links TRBV20-1 to TRBJ1-5; a possible D gene is TRBD1 (6 bases). Trimming took 3 bases from V and 2 from J, leaving 11 bases between them. The CDR3 totals 14 residues. Germline CDR1 reads DFQATT; CDR2 reads SNEGSKA (reference sequence).

The chain employs TRBV15 and TRBJ1-6; D not certain. CDR3 length: 15 amino acids. Germline CDR1 LNHNV, CDR2 YYDKDF (reference sequence). V lost 0 bases, J lost 10 bases, and 13 bases lay in between. CDR3 loop: CATSRDRRRVSPLHF. CDR3 sequence (DNA): TGTGCCACCAGCAGAGATCGAAGGCGGGTCTCACCCCTCCACTTT.

In DNA, the CDR3 is TGTGCCAGCAGCGGAGGGACTAGTGTCAATAGCAGGGAGCAGTTCTTC. This translates into CASSGGTSVNSREQFF. The chain uses TRBV9 and TRBJ2-1; 8 bases are a match to TRBD2. The CDR3 runs 16 residues. The germline gives CDR1 SGDLS, CDR2 YYNGEE. V trimming: 3 bases; J trimming: 10 bases; junction bases outside the gene matches: 15.

The gene calls are TRBV6-5 and TRBJ1-3; 8 nucleotides line up with TRBD1. The germline V gene has CDR1 MNHEY and CDR2 SVGAGI. The CDR3 totals 15 residues. V shed 8 bases, J shed 2 bases, and the junction held 8 bases outside the gene matches. Written as DNA, the CDR3 is TGTGCCAGCCGATTCTCAGGGGGCACTGGAAACACCATATATTTT. Translation: CASRFSGGTGNTIYF.

The J gene is TRBJ2-1, the V gene TRBV27, with TRBD2 identical over 13 bases. This CDR3 contains 17 residues. J gave up 5 bases and V 2 bases, and 6 bases lay outside the gene matches. From germline, CDR1 is MNHEY and CDR2 SMNVEV (reference sequence). The CDR3 DNA reads as TGTGCCAGCAGTTTACAGTCCGGACTAGCGGGAGACAATGAGCAGTTCTTC. It codes for CASSLQSGLAGDNEQFF.

The CDR3 sequence is CASSQSGGGQGRTEQFF. In DNA, the CDR3 is TGTGCCAGCAGCCAATCGGGAGGAGGACAGGGGCGGACTGAGCAGTTCTTC. The chain has TRBV4-2 and TRBJ2-1, with 9 positions matching TRBD1. CDR3 length equals 17 residues. The V and J ends lost 2 bases and 9 bases, in that order; junction bases with no gene match: 14. Looked up from germline, CDR1 is LGHNA and CDR2 is YNFKEQ.

The rearrangement links TRBV7-9 to TRBJ1-1, with D possibly being TRBD1 (5 bases). V was clipped by 3 bases and J by 3 bases, with 11 bases between them. The CDR3 totals 14 residues. Per the germline V gene, CDR1 is SEHNR and CDR2 is FQNEAQ (reference sequence). The CDR3 spells CASSFVPGDTEAFF. CDR3 bases: TGTGCCAGCAGCTTTGTTCCGGGGGACACTGAAGCTTTCTTT.

The chain is built from TRBV19 and TRBJ1-6; D is undetermined. CDR1 and CDR2 (germline): LNHDA, SQIVND (reference sequence). Trimming shortened V by 5 bases and J by 8 bases, and 19 bases separated the two germline ends. The CDR3 is 16 residues long. In DNA, the CDR3 is TGTGCCAGTAGTCCTGAGGAGTTTAGTAGGTATTCACCCCTCCACTTT. This gives the protein CASSPEEFSRYSPLHF.

This chain connects TRBV9 to TRBJ2-2, with 10 bases matching TRBD1. The J segment lost 3 bases and the V segment lost 4 bases, leaving 6 bases of the junction unmatched. Germline V gene sequence: CDR1 SGDLS, CDR2 YYNGEE. The CDR3 is made up of 16 amino acids. Here the CDR3 DNA reads TGTGCCAGCAGCAAAAAGACAGGGGGCGACACCGGGGAGCTGTTTTTT. Protein sequence: CASSKKTGGDTGELFF.

CDR3 in DNA: TGTGCCAGCAGCCAAGATATGGTCCCCGGGGAGCAGTTCTTC. Its protein is CASSQDMVPGEQFF. The gene calls are TRBV3-1 (or the pseudogene TRBV3-2) and TRBJ2-1; D is ambiguous. The CDR3 covers 14 residues. With 0 bases removed from V and 10 bases from J, the gap between germline ends came to 13 bases. Germline V lookup: CDR1 LGHDT, CDR2 YNNKEL (reference sequence).

There are a few counts of this clone. The rearrangement uses TRBV6-2 or TRBV6-3 and TRBJ2-7; TRBD2 aligns across 10 bases. Unmatched junction bases numbered 10, after V lost 2 bases and J lost 0 bases. The germline V gene has CDR1 MNHEY and CDR2 SVGEGT. The CDR3 has 18 residues. CDR3 in amino acids: CASSYPPVAGGNSYEQYF. The CDR3 region has the DNA TGTGCCAGCAGTTACCCGCCGGTAGCGGGGGGCAACTCCTACGAGCAGTACTTC.

This clone is a singleton in its sample. The J gene is TRBJ2-7, the V gene TRBV7-9, with TRBD1 matching 8 bases. The germline V gene encodes CDR1 SEHNR and CDR2 FQNEAQ (reference sequence). J lost 1 base, V lost 5 bases, and 4 bases had no gene match. The CDR3 consists of 14 residues. The CDR3 spells CASSAQGASYEQYF. In nucleotides, the CDR3 is TGTGCCAGCAGCGCGCAGGGGGCGTCCTACGAGCAGTACTTC.

About this clone itself: In the same sample, other DNA sequences code for this CDR3. V is TRBV11-2 and J is TRBJ2-7; 8 nucleotides line up with TRBD1. CDR1 is SGHAT, CDR2 FQNNGV, per germline. CDR3 size: 15 residues. Trimming at V came to 0 bases and at J to 2 bases, leaving 3 bases not matched to a gene. The CDR3 region has the DNA TGTGCCAGCAGCTTAGAGGCAGGGGGCCCCTACGAGCAGTACTTC. It yields the protein CASSLEAGGPYEQYF.

The chain employs TRBV3-1 (or the pseudogene TRBV3-2) and TRBJ1-6, with TRBD1 matching 12 bases. CDR3 length: 18 amino acids. CDR1 is LGHDT and CDR2 is YNNKEL in the germline V gene (reference sequence). V was clipped by 1 base and J by 8 bases; unmatched bases: 9. The CDR3: CASSQGGTGGSLHSPLHF. In nucleotides, the CDR3 is TGTGCCAGCAGCCAAGGAGGGACAGGGGGCAGTTTGCATTCACCCCTCCACTTT.

The CDR3: CASSFNRVGGWTGELFF. CDR3 in DNA: TGTGCCAGCAGCTTCAATCGGGTGGGAGGCTGGACCGGGGAGCTGTTTTTT. The chain carries TRBV5-8 and TRBJ2-2; a possible D gene is TRBD2 (6 bases). The germline CDR1 and CDR2 sequences are SGHTS and YDEGEE. The CDR3 has 17 amino acids. V was pared by 2 bases and J by 5 bases, with 19 bases between.